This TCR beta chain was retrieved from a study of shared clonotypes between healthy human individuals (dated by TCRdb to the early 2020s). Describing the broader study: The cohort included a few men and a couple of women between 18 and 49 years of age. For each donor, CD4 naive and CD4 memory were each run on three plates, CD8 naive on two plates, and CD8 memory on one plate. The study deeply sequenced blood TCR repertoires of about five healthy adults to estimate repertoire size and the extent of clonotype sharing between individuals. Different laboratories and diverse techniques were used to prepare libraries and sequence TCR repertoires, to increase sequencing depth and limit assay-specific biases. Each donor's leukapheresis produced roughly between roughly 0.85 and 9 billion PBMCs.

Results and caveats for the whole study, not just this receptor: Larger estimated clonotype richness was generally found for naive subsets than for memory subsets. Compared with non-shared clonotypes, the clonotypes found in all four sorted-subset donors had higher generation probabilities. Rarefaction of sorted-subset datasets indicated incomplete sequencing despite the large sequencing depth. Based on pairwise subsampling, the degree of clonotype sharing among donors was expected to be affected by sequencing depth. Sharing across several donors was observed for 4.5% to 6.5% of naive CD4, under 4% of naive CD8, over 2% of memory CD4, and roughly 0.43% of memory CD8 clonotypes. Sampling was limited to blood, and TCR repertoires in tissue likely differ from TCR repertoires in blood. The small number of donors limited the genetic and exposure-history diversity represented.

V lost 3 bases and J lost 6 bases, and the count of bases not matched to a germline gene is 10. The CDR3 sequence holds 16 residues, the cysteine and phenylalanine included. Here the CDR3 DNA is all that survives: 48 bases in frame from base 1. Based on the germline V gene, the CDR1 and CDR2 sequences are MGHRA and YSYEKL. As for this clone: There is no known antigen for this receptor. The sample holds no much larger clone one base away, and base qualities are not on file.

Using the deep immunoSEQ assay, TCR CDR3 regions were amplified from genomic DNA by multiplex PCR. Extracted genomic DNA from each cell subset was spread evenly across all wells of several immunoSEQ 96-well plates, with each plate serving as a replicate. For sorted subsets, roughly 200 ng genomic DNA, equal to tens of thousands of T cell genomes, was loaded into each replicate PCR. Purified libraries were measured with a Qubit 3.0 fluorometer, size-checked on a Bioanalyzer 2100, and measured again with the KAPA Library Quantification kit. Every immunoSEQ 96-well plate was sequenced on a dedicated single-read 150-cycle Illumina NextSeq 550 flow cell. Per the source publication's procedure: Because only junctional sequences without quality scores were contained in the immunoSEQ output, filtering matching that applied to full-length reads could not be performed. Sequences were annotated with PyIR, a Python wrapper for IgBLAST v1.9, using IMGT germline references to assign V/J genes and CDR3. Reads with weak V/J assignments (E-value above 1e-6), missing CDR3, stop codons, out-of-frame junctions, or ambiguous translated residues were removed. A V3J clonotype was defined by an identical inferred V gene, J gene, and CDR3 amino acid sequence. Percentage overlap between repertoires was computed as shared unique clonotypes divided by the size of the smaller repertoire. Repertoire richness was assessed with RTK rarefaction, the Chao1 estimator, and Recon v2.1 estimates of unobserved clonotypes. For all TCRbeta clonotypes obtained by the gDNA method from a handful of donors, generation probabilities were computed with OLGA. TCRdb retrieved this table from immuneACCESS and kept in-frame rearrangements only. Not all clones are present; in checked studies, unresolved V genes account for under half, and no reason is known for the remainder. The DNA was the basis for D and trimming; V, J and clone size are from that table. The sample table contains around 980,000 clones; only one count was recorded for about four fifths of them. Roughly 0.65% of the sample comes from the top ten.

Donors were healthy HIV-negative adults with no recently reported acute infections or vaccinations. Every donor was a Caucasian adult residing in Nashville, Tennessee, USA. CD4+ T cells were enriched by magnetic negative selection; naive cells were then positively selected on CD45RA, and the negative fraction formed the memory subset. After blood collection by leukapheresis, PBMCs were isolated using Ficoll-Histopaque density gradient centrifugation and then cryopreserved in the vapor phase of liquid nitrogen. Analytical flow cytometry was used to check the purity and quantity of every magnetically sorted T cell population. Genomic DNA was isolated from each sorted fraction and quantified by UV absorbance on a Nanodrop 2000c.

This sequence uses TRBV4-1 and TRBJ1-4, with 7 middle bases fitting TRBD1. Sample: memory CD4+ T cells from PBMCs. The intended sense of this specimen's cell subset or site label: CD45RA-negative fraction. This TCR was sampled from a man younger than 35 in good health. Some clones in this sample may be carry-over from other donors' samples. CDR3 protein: CASSHQDRVRDEKLFF. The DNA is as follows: TGCGCCAGCAGCCACCAAGACAGGGTACGAGATGAAAAACTGTTTTTT.